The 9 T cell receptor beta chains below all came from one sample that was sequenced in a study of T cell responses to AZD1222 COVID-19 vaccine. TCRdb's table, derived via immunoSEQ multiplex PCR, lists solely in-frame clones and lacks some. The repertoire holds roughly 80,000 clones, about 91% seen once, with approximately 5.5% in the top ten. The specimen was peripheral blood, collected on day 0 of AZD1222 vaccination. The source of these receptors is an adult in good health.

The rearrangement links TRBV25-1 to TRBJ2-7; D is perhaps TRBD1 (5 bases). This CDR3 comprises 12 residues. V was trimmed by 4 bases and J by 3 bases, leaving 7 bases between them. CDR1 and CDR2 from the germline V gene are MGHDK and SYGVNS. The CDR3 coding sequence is TGTGCCAGCAGTGGACAGTACTACGAGCAGTACTTC. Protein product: CASSGQYYEQYF.

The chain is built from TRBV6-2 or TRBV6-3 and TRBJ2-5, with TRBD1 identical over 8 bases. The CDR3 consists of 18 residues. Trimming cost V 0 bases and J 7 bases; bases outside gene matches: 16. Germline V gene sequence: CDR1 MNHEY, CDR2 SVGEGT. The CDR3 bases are TGTGCCAGCAGTTACTCGATTTCTGGAACAGGGGGAGATAGGACCCAGTACTTC. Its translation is CASSYSISGTGGDRTQYF.

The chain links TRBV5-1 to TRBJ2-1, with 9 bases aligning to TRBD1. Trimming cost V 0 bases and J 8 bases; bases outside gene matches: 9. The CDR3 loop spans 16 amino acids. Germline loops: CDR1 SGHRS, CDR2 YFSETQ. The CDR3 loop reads CASSLALTGGMDEQFF. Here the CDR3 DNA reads TGCGCCAGCAGCTTGGCGCTGACAGGGGGGATGGATGAGCAGTTCTTC.

Here the CDR3 reads CASSLGRYEQYF. The CDR3 DNA sequence: TGCGCCAGCAGCTTGGGCAGATACGAGCAGTACTTC. The J gene is TRBJ2-7, the V gene TRBV5-1; no clear D gene. CDR3 length: 12 residues. CDR1 is SGHRS, CDR2 YFSETQ, per germline. Trimming shortened V by 0 bases and J by 4 bases, and 5 bases separated the two germline ends.

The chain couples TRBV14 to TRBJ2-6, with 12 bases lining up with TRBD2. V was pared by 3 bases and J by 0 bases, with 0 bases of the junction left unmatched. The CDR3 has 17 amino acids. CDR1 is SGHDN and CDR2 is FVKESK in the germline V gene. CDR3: CASSQTSGSSGANVLTF. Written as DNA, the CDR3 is TGTGCCAGCAGCCAGACTAGCGGGAGCTCTGGGGCCAACGTCCTGACTTTC.

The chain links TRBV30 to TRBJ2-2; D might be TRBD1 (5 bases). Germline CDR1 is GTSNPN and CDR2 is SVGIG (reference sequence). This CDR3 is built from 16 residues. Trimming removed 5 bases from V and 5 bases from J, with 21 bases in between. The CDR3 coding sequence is TGTGCCTGGGTCCCTGGGGCAGTCTGGTTAACCGGGGAGCTGTTTTTT. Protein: CAWVPGAVWLTGELFF.

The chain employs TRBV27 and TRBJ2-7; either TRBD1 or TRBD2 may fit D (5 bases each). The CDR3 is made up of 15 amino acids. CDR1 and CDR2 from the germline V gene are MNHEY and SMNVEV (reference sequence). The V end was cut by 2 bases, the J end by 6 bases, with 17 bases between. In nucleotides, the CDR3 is TGTGCCAGCAGTTTAGGGGCAGCCACAGGACTCGAGCAGTACTTC. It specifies CASSLGAATGLEQYF.

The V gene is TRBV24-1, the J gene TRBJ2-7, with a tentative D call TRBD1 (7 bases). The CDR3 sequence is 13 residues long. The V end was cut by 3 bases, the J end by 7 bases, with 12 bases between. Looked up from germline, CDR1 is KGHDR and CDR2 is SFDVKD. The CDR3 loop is CATSDLRGEEQYF. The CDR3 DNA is TGTGCCACCAGTGATCTCAGGGGGGAAGAGCAGTACTTC.

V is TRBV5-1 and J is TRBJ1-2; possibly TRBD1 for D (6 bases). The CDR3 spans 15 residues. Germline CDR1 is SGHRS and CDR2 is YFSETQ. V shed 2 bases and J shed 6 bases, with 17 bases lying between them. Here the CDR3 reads CASSLGQSVLDGYTF. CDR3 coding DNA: TGCGCCAGCAGCTTAGGACAGAGCGTATTAGATGGCTACACCTTC.